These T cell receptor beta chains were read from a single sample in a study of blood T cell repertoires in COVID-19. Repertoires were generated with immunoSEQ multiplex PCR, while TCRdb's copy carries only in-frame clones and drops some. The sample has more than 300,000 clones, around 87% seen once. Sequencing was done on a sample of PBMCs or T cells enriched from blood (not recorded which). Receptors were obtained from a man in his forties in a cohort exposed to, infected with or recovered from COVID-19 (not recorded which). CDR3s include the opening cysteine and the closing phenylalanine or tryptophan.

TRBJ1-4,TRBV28,CASSRGDSLKLFF
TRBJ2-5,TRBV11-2,CASSSRGAGYGNGMETQYF
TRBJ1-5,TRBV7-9,CASSLGEGRNQPQHF
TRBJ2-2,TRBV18,CASSPPRSSTGELFF
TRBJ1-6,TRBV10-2,CASTPDNSPLHF
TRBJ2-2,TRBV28,CASSPPGTVTGELFF
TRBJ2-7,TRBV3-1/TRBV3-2,CASSQATGGYEQYF
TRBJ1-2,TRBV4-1,CASSQDFRGGYGYTF
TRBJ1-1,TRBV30,CACNLGGTEAFF
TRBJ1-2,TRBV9,CASSATGGGYTF
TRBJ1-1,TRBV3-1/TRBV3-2,CASSHRTVHTEAFF
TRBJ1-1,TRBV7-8,CASSLDGTVYRVEAFF
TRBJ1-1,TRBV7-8,CASSSTQASEAFF
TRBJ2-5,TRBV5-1,CASSLEGGEETQYF
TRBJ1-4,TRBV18,CASSPDRGGNEKLFF
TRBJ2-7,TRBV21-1,CASSTHRGLMGEQYF
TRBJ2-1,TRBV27,CASSYRDKGRNEQFF
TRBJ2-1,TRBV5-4,CASSLGLERSRPSIF
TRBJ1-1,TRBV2,CASRAVPGQGASEAFF
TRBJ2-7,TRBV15,CATSRGGTGGYEQYF
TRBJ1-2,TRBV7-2,CASSLRDGAINGYTF
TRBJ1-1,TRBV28,CASRRHVGTEAFF
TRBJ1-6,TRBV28,CASSFEGGRTSPLHF
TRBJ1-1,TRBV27,CASSLLGNTEAFF
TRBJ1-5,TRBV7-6,CASSLYPTGGGSNNQPQHF
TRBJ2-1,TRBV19,CASSTTLSGTYYNEQFF
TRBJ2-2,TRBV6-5,CASSRTSVGTGELFF
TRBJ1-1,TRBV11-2,CASSLASVRTGNTEAFF
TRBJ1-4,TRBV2,CASTERGGSNEKLFF
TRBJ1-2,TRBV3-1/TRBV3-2,CASSQGGGTEMIYGYTF
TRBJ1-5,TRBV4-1,CASSQNGQGVSNQPQHF
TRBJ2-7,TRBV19,CASSIASSGSIYEQYF
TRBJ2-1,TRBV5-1,CASSLEAASYNEQFF
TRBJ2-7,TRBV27,CASSPGQGYYEQYF
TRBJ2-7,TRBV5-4,CASSQGQAYEQYF
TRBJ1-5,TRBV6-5,CASSPGGGNQPQHF
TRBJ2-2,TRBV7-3,CASSKDRTNTGELFF
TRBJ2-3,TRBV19,CASSPDRGLGDTQYF
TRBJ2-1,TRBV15,CATSRDFREGNNEQFF
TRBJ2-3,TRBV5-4,CASSLGQGRADTQYF
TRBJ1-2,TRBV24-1,CATSDFGTGPYGYTF
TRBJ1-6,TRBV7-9,CASSSGTGRNSPLHF
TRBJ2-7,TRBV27,CASNQWYSGTVYEQYF